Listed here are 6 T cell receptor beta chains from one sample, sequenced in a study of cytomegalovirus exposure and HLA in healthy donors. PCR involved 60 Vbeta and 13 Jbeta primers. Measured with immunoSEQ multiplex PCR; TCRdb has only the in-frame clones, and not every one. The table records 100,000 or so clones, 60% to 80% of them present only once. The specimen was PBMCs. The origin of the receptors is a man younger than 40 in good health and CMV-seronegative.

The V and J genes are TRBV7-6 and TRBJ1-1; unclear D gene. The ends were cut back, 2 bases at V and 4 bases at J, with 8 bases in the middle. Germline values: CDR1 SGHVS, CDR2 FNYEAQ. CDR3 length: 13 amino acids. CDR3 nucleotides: TGTGCCAGCAGCTTATTGGGGAGCACTGAAGCTTTCTTT. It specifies CASSLLGSTEAFF.

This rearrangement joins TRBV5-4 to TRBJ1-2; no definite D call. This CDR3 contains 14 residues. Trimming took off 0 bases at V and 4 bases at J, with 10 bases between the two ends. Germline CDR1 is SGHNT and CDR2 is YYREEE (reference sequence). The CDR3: CASSLEQRAYGYTF. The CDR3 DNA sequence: TGTGCCAGCAGCTTGGAGCAGCGGGCCTATGGCTACACCTTC.

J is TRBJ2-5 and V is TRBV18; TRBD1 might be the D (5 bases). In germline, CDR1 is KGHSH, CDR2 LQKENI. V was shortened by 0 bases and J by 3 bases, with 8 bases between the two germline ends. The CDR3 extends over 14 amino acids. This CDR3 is CASSPPETEETQYF. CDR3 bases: TGTGCCAGCTCACCACCCGAGACAGAAGAGACCCAGTACTTC.

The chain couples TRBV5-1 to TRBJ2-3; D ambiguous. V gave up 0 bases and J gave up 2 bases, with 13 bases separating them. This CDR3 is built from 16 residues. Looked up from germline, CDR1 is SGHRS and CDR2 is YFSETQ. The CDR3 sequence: CASSLASYGATDTQYF. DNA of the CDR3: TGCGCCAGCAGCTTGGCCTCTTACGGAGCCACAGATACGCAGTATTTT.

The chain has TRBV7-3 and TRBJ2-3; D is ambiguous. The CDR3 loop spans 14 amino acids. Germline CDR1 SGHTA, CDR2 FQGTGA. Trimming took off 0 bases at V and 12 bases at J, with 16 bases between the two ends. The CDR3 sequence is CASSLTGYTLSQYF. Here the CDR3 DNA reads TGTGCCAGCAGCTTAACGGGTTACACGCTTAGCCAGTATTTT. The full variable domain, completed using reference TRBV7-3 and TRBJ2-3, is GAGVSQTPSNKVTEKGKYVELRCDPISGHTALYWYRQSLGQGPEFLIYFQGTGAADDSGLPNDRFFAVRPEGSVSTLKIQRTERGDSAVYLCASSLTGYTLSQYFGPGTRLTVL.

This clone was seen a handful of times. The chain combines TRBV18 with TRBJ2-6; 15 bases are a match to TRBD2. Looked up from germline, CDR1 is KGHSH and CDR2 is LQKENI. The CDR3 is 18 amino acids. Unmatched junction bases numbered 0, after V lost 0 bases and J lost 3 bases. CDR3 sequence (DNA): TGTGCCAGCTCACCACCGGGACTAGCGGGAGGTGGGGCCAACGTCCTGACTTTC. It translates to CASSPPGLAGGGANVLTF.